This passage covers 12 T cell receptor beta chains from one sample sequenced in a study of Ad26.COV2.S vaccination and SARS-CoV-2 variants. Treatment meaning: roughly 19 received Ad26.COV2.S at low or high dose, single or two shots; about 5 received placebo; per-sample allocation not given. The investigators took samples on day 63 after the first vaccine or placebo injection. Libraries were prepared by immunoSEQ multiplex PCR; TCRdb keeps only in-frame clonotypes and omits some of them. The sample holds 250,000 or so clones, around 90% seen once. The material sequenced was peripheral blood, taken in a trial of Ad26.COV2.S vaccine versus placebo. These receptors were obtained from a person between 18 and 65 years old who received the Ad26.COV2.S COVID-19 vaccine or a placebo.

The chain carries TRBV19 and TRBJ1-5; D possibly corresponds to TRBD1 (5 bases). V lost 6 bases to trimming and J lost 9 bases, with 18 bases between them. Germline V gene sequence: CDR1 LNHDA, CDR2 SQIVND (reference sequence). The CDR3 covers 14 residues. This chain's CDR3 is CASRPGPATGPQHF. The CDR3 DNA reads TGTGCCAGTAGACCGGGGCCCGCCACGGGGCCCCAGCATTTT.

The chain couples TRBV7-2 to TRBJ2-1; 8 bases align to TRBD2. Germline V gene sequence: CDR1 SGHTA, CDR2 FQGNSA. The CDR3 spans 15 residues. Trimming took 0 bases from V and 6 from J; bases not matched to a gene: 4. This CDR3 is CASSLAGTSSNEQFF. The CDR3 DNA is TGTGCCAGCAGCTTAGCCGGGACTAGTTCCAATGAGCAGTTCTTC.

V is TRBV27 and J is TRBJ2-1, with a weak D call TRBD2 (5 bases). CDR3 length: 15 amino acids. Trimming shortened V by 1 base and J by 3 bases, and 10 bases separated the two germline ends. In germline, CDR1 is MNHEY, CDR2 SMNVEV (reference sequence). CDR3 region: CASSLLFGVYNEQFF. CDR3 coding DNA: TGTGCCAGCAGTTTATTGTTCGGGGTCTACAATGAGCAGTTCTTC.

The chain carries TRBV5-1 and TRBJ1-2; TRBD1 matches 9 bases. Unmatched junction bases numbered 1, after V lost 0 bases and J lost 1 base. The CDR3 consists of 15 residues. In germline, CDR1 is SGHRS, CDR2 YFSETQ. CDR3 nucleotides: TGCGCCAGCAGCTTGGGGGGACAGGGTAACTATGGCTACACCTTC. Translation: CASSLGGQGNYGYTF. The full variable domain, with the rest looked up from reference TRBV5-1 and TRBJ1-2, is KAGVTQTPRYLIKTRGQQVTLSCSPISGHRSVSWYQQTPGQGLQFLFEYFSETQRNKGNFPGRFSGRQFSNSRSEMNVSTLELGDSALYLCASSLGGQGNYGYTFGSGTRLTVV.

This sequence joins TRBV7-2 and TRBJ1-1, with 9 bases lining up with TRBD1. Per the germline V gene, CDR1 is SGHTA and CDR2 is FQGNSA. This CDR3 has 14 amino acids. Trimming removed 4 bases from V and 12 bases from J; junction bases left unmatched: 12. CDR3 sequence (DNA): TGTGCCAGCAGCTCCCCCCCCGGGACAGGGATATCTTTCTTT. Its protein product is CASSSPPGTGISFF.

This chain joins TRBV30 and TRBJ1-2, with D uncertain. Looked up from germline, CDR1 is GTSNPN and CDR2 is SVGIG (reference sequence). V was clipped by 0 bases and J by 4 bases, with 12 bases between them. This CDR3 is 14 amino acids long. The CDR3 DNA sequence: TGTGCCTGGAGTGTAAAGGGCGATTTCTATGGCTACACCTTC. It translates to CAWSVKGDFYGYTF.

The table lists this clone with a count of one. The CDR3 DNA reads TGTGCCAGCAGTCCTCAGGAAACGCAGTATTTT. This encodes CASSPQETQYF. The chain recombines TRBV6-6 with TRBJ2-3; D remains ambiguous. This CDR3 spans 11 amino acids. CDR1 MNHNY and CDR2 SVGAGI come from the germline V gene (reference sequence). V was shortened by 5 bases and J by 9 bases, with 9 bases between the two germline ends.

CDR3 in DNA: TGTGCCAGCAGCGACCGGGTTTACGAGCAGTACTTC. It encodes CASSDRVYEQYF. The rearrangement uses TRBV7-6 and TRBJ2-7; D remains unclear. The germline V and J ends were trimmed by 5 bases and 4 bases, with 9 bases remaining between them. The CDR3 is made up of 12 amino acids. CDR1 SGHVS and CDR2 FNYEAQ come from the germline V gene.

The chain is built from TRBV6-2 or TRBV6-3 and TRBJ1-1; no definite D call. The germline gives CDR1 MNHEY, CDR2 SVGEGT. The CDR3 contains 11 residues. V was shortened by 1 base and J by 12 bases, with 9 bases between the two germline ends. The CDR3 here is CASSYLERSFF. As DNA, the CDR3 is TGTGCCAGCAGTTACTTGGAGCGCTCTTTCTTT.

This chain links TRBV24-1 with TRBJ1-5; the match to TRBD1 covers 8 bases. There are 16 residues in the CDR3. The germline gives CDR1 KGHDR, CDR2 SFDVKD. V was pared by 7 bases and J by 0 bases, with 7 bases of the junction left unmatched. For the CDR3, the DNA is TGTGCCACCAGCGGGGACAGGAAATATAGCAATCAGCCCCAGCATTTT. Amino acid sequence: CATSGDRKYSNQPQHF.

CDR3 protein: CASSRTGPYGYTF. In nucleotides, the CDR3 is TGTGCCAGTAGCAGGACAGGGCCCTATGGCTACACCTTC. The chain uses TRBV19 and TRBJ1-2; 8 bases agree with TRBD1. V gave up 6 bases and J gave up 4 bases; unmatched junction bases: 4. CDR3 length: 13 residues. CDR1 is LNHDA, CDR2 SQIVND, per germline (reference sequence).

This clone was seen just once. The rearrangement joins TRBV18 to TRBJ1-2; D is undetermined. This CDR3 is built from 15 residues. CDR1 is KGHSH, CDR2 LQKENI, per germline. The ends were cut back, 3 bases at V and 0 bases at J, with 11 bases in the middle. Here the CDR3 DNA reads TGTGCCAGCTCACCCGGGCCTGAACCTAACTATGGCTACACCTTC. It codes for CASSPGPEPNYGYTF.